The clone carrying this T cell receptor beta chain was picked up a small number of times. This sample was taken from a study of response to subunit inactivated influenza vaccine. Germline CDR1 and CDR2: MNHEY and SMNVEV (reference sequence). This CDR3 spans 13 amino acids. V was pared by 1 base and J by 5 bases, with 7 bases between. MiXCR, applied by TCRdb to the RT-PCR reads, yields one record per CDR3 protein. The table records about 170,000 distinct CDR3 sequences, 10% to 15% of them present only once. The sample was also linked to a second study, of T cells expressing NK-cell markers. Per that study: Scientists made TCR beta cDNA using 5'RACE template switching with UMIs. Sorted CD3+CD56+NKG2C+, CD3+CD56+NKG2C- and CD3+CD56-NKG2C+ T cells provided the TCR beta repertoires. Expanded NKG2C+ T cell clones were not confirmed as HCMV-specific.

The material sequenced was CD8+ T cells sorted from PBMCs, taken roughly 12 days after vaccination. The TCR sequence derives from a man in his forties or fifties who received an inactivated influenza vaccine. The chain has TRBV27 and TRBJ2-3, with D unclear. DNA of the CDR3: TGTGCCAGCAGTTTATTCGAGCGAGATACGCAGTATTTT. This gives the protein CASSLFERDTQYF.